The 18 T cell receptor beta chains in this list originate from one sample, sequenced in a study of CD8 T cells in ankylosing spondylitis. TCRdb redid the calling of the 5' RACE reads with MiXCR, one entry per CDR3 protein. This table has 350,000 to 400,000 distinct CDR3 sequences, 20% to 25% appearing once. Sequencing was done on a sample of blood, either unsorted or a sorted T cell fraction (not recorded which). The source of these receptors is a male donor with ankylosing spondylitis or in good health (not recorded which).

This sequence joins TRBV20-1 and TRBJ2-7, with a possible D match to TRBD2 (5 bases). V shed 6 bases and J shed 3 bases, with 18 bases lying between them. This CDR3 contains 14 residues. Looked up from germline, CDR1 is DFQATT and CDR2 is SNEGSKA (reference sequence). For the CDR3, the DNA is TGCAGTGCCACGGTGGAGGCTCGGGGCTACGAGCAGTACTTC. It translates to CSATVEARGYEQYF.

The V call is TRBV28, the J call TRBJ2-4; 8 bases match TRBD1. Germline V CDR1 and CDR2: MDHEN, SYDVKM. V lost 6 bases to trimming and J lost 7 bases; unmatched junction nucleotides: 8. This CDR3 region has 14 residues. This CDR3 is CASSSRQGRNIQYF. The CDR3 coding sequence is TGTGCCAGCAGCTCTAGACAGGGGAGGAACATTCAGTACTTC.

The chain combines TRBV5-6 with TRBJ2-1; D remains unclear. Germline-derived CDR1 and CDR2 are SGHDT and YYEEEE. V lost 0 bases, J lost 0 bases, and 7 bases lay in between. This CDR3 region has 15 residues. CDR3 nucleotides: TGTGCCAGCAGCTTGGTAAGAGCCTCCTACAATGAGCAGTTCTTC. Its protein is CASSLVRASYNEQFF. Full variable domain (remainder filled in from reference TRBV5-6 and TRBJ2-1): DAGVTQSPTHLIKTRGQQVTLRCSPKSGHDTVSWYQQALGQGPQFIFQYYEEEERQRGNFPDRFSGHQFPNYSSELNVNALLLGDSALYLCASSLVRASYNEQFFGPGTRLTVL.

This clonotype was detected a few times. The chain couples TRBV10-3 to TRBJ2-6; D unclear. CDR3 length: 16 amino acids. Germline values: CDR1 ENHRY, CDR2 SYGVKD. Trimming pared 3 bases from V and 0 bases from J, leaving 9 bases between. Written as DNA, the CDR3 is TGTGCCATCAGTGACAGTCCCTACTCTGGGGCCAACGTCCTGACTTTC. Amino acid sequence: CAISDSPYSGANVLTF.

The chain carries TRBV20-1 and TRBJ2-3; TRBD1 agrees at 7 bases. CDR1 is DFQATT and CDR2 is SNEGSKA in the germline V gene (reference sequence). The V gene end was trimmed by 1 base and the J gene end by 4 bases; junction bases not matched to a gene: 8. The CDR3 runs 15 residues. The CDR3 coding sequence is TGCAGTGCTAGAGGGCCGACCGACAGGGCAGATACGCAGTATTTT. Protein sequence: CSARGPTDRADTQYF.

The V and J genes are TRBV3-1 and TRBJ1-1; D is undetermined. Germline V gives CDR1 LGHDT, CDR2 YNNKEL (reference sequence). The CDR3 length is 14 residues. V lost 2 bases and J 1 base, leaving 8 bases between the germline ends. CDR3 in DNA: TGTGCCAGCAGCCAATCCCTTCAGAACACTGAAGCTTTCTTT. Translation gives CASSQSLQNTEAFF.

V is TRBV19 and J is TRBJ2-7, with D perhaps being TRBD1 or TRBD2 (5 bases each). The CDR3 is 15 amino acids. Germline CDR1 reads LNHDA; CDR2 reads SQIVND (reference sequence). The V end was cut by 2 bases, the J end by 0 bases, with 11 bases between. As DNA, the CDR3 is TGTGCCAGTAGTATATCGGGGCACAGCTCCTACGAGCAGTACTTC. Translation gives CASSISGHSSYEQYF.

This clonotype showed up just a few times. The V gene is TRBV20-1, the J gene TRBJ2-7; a weak D match, TRBD2 (6 bases). Trimming stripped 5 bases from V and 0 bases from J, with 17 bases between. The CDR3 has 15 amino acids. Germline loops: CDR1 DFQATT, CDR2 SNEGSKA (reference sequence). In DNA form, the CDR3 reads TGCAGTGCTCCTGCCATGGCGGGGCTCTCCTACGAGCAGTACTTC. It translates to CSAPAMAGLSYEQYF.

The chain employs TRBV24-1 and TRBJ2-5; D remains unclear. Looked up from germline, CDR1 is KGHDR and CDR2 is SFDVKD. This CDR3 spans 13 amino acids. V was cut by 9 bases and J by 1 base, with 11 bases left in between. CDR3 sequence reads: CATERTLQETQYF. DNA of the CDR3: TGTGCCACCGAAAGGACCCTCCAAGAGACCCAGTACTTC.

Written as DNA, the CDR3 is TGTGCCAGCAGTCCCATAATAGCGGGGGCCGACACAGATACGCAGTATTTT. Amino acids: CASSPIIAGADTDTQYF. The V call is TRBV28, the J call TRBJ2-3; TRBD2 matches at 9 bases. From germline, CDR1 is MDHEN and CDR2 SYDVKM. The CDR3 covers 17 residues. V gave up 5 bases and J gave up 2 bases; unmatched junction bases: 11.

This clonotype was seen a handful of times. In nucleotides, the CDR3 is TGTGCCAGCAGCCCCGACCGGACTAGCGGAGAGACCCAGTACTTC. Its protein product is CASSPDRTSGETQYF. This rearrangement joins TRBV12-3 or TRBV12-4 to TRBJ2-5; 10 bases fit TRBD2. After removal of 6 bases from V and 4 bases from J, the junction contained 8 bases not matched to a gene. This CDR3 region has 15 residues.

This chain links TRBV19 with TRBJ2-1, with unresolved D. CDR1 is LNHDA, CDR2 SQIVND, per germline (reference sequence). The CDR3 contains 13 residues. V dropped 3 bases and J dropped 3 bases, with 6 bases sitting between them. In DNA, the CDR3 is TGTGCCAGTAGTATCCCAGACTACAATGAGCAGTTCTTC. The encoded protein is CASSIPDYNEQFF.

V gene TRBV7-8 combines with J gene TRBJ2-3, with 9 bases fitting TRBD2. The CDR3 loop spans 15 amino acids. From germline, CDR1 is SGHVS and CDR2 FQNEAQ. V was clipped by 2 bases and J by 4 bases; unmatched bases: 4. The CDR3 is CASSLPAGGPDTQYF. In DNA, the CDR3 is TGTGCCAGCAGCTTACCGGCGGGGGGGCCAGATACGCAGTATTTT.

Ten or more counts support this clonotype. The chain joins TRBV5-1 to TRBJ2-7, with TRBD2 matching over 12 bases. J was trimmed by 7 bases and V by 3 bases; bases with no gene match: 11. The CDR3 is 16 residues long. From germline, CDR1 is SGHRS and CDR2 YFSETQ. The CDR3 sequence: CASSSDPSGGASEQYF. DNA of the CDR3: TGCGCCAGCAGCTCCGATCCTAGCGGGGGGGCGAGTGAGCAGTACTTC.

This clonotype showed up just a few times. The CDR3 DNA reads as TGTGCCAGCAGCTTAGCGCGTGAAGGGTGGTATGAGCAGTACTTC. Protein sequence: CASSLAREGWYEQYF. The rearrangement joins TRBV7-8 to TRBJ2-7; D remains ambiguous. The CDR3 contains 15 residues. Trimming left V 0 bases short and J 7 bases short, with 16 bases between. The germline V gene encodes CDR1 SGHVS and CDR2 FQNEAQ.

This clonotype turned up a few times. The chain combines TRBV20-1 with TRBJ2-7; tentative D call: TRBD2 (6 bases). The CDR3 length is 13 residues. Germline V gene lookup returns CDR1 DFQATT and CDR2 SNEGSKA (reference sequence). This CDR3 is CSLSREIGYEQYF. The CDR3 DNA sequence: TGCAGCCTATCGCGGGAAATCGGCTACGAGCAGTACTTC.

The chain employs TRBV5-1 and TRBJ1-1; D might be TRBD1 (6 bases). Between the trimmed V and J ends, which lost 0 bases and 6 bases, there was a span of 9 bases. CDR1 is SGHRS and CDR2 is YFSETQ in the germline V gene. The CDR3 contains 13 residues. CDR3 sequence (DNA): TGCGCCAGCAGCTTGGAAGGGGGACCTGAAGCTTTCTTT. It codes for CASSLEGGPEAFF.

This clonotype was observed a handful of times. The V gene is TRBV12-3 or TRBV12-4, the J gene TRBJ2-1; possibly TRBD2 for D (5 bases). V lost 3 bases and J lost 6, with 9 bases in between. The CDR3 runs 13 residues. CDR3 nucleotide sequence: TGTGCCAGCAGTTTCCTAGCCCTCAATGAGCAGTTCTTC. Its translation is CASSFLALNEQFF.